The clone carrying this TCR beta chain has just a few counts. Its antigen is unknown. The data originate from a study of naive and memory T cell subsets. Points from the study as a whole: TCR counts from RNA may reflect activation-linked expression changes. Over 85% of naive TCR sequences appeared only once, unlike memory subsets. Naive repertoires, especially CD8, held a few larger clonotypes, possibly memory cells re-expressing CD45RA.

An equimolar mix of two oligonucleotides served as the beta constant-region primer for TRBC1 and TRBC2. Nested alpha and beta constant-region primers with the SP2 primer drove four PCR rounds on ligated cDNA. TCRdb recomputed calls from the UMI-ligation and nested PCR reads with MiXCR, one row per CDR3 protein. The sample shows more than 95,000 distinct CDR3 sequences, about 14% of them seen only once. The CDR3 totals 17 residues. The V end was cut by 1 base, the J end by 2 bases, with 14 bases between. CDR1 is LNHNV and CDR2 is YYDKDF in the germline V gene (reference sequence). The chain links TRBV15 to TRBJ2-2; D ambiguous. Sequencing was performed on naive CD8+ T cells from blood. This TCR derives from a human donor in good health. The CDR3 nucleotides are TGTGCCACCAGCAGAGTGGCTTGGGCGGCAAACACCGGGGAGCTGTTTTTT. Residues: CATSRVAWAANTGELFF.